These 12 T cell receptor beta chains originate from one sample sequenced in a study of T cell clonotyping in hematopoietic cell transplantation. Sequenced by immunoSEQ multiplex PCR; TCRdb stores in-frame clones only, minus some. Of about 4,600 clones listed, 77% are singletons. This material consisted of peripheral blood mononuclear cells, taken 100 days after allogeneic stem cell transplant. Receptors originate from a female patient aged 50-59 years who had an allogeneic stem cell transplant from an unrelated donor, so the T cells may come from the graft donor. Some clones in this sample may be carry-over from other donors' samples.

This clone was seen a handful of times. The CDR3 sequence: CASSSGLGYEQYF. CDR3 nucleotides: TGTGCCAGCAGCTCTGGACTCGGCTACGAGCAGTACTTC. The V call is TRBV4-2, the J call TRBJ2-7; D may be TRBD2 (5 bases). The ends were cut back, 5 bases at V and 3 bases at J, with 11 bases in the middle. CDR3 length: 13 residues. CDR1 and CDR2 (germline): LGHNA, YNFKEQ.

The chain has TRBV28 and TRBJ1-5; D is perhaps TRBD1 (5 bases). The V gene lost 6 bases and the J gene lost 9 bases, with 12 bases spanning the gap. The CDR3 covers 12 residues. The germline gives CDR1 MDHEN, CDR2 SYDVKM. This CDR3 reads CASSLGVLPQHF. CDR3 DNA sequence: TGTGCCAGCAGCCTGGGGGTGCTGCCCCAGCATTTT.

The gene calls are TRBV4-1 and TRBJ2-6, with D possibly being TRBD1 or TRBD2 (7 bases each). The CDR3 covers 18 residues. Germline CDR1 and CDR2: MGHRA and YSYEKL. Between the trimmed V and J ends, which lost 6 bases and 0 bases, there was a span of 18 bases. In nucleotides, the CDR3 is TGCGCCAGCAGTGAGGGAGGGGGCCGTTACTCTGGGGCCAACGTCCTGACTTTC. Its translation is CASSEGGGRYSGANVLTF.

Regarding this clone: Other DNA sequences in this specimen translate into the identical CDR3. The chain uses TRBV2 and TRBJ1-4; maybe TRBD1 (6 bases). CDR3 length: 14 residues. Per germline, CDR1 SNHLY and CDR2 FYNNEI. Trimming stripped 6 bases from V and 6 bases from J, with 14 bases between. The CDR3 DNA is TGTGCCAGCAGGAACAGGGTGGGGGATGAAAAACTGTTTTTT. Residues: CASRNRVGDEKLFF.

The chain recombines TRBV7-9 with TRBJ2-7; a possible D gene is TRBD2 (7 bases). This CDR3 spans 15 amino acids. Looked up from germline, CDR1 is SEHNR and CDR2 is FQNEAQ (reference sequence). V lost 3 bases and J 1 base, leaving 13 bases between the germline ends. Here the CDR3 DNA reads TGTGCCAGCAGCTTCCTCGGGGGGCAATCCTACGAGCAGTACTTC. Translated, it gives CASSFLGGQSYEQYF.

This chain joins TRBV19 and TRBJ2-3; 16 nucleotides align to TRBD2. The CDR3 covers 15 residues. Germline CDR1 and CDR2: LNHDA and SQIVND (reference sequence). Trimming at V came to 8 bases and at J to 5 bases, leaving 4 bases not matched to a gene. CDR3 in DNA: TGTGCCAGTGGGACTAGCGGGGGGGCGGTAGATACGCAGTATTTT. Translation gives CASGTSGGAVDTQYF.

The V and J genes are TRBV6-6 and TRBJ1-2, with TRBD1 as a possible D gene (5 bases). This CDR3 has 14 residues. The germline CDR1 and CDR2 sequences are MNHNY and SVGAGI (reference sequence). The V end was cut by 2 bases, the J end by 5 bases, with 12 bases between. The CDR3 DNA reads TGTGCCAGCAGTTACCGGGGGAGGGATTATGGCTACACCTTC. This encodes CASSYRGRDYGYTF.

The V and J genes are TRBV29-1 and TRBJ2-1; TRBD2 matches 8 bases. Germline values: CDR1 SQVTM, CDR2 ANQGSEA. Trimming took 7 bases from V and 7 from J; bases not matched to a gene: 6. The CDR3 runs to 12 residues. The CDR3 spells CSGQRGINEQFF. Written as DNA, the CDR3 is TGCAGCGGCCAGCGGGGGATTAATGAGCAGTTCTTC.

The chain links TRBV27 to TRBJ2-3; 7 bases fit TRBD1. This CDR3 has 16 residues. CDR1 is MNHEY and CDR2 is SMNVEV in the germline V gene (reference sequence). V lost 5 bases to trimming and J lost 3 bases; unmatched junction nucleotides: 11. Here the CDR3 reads CASSIETGSGTDTQYF. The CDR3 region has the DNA TGTGCCAGCAGTATCGAGACAGGGTCGGGGACAGATACGCAGTATTTT.

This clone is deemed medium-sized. The CDR3: CASSAGTGDLGYEQYF. CDR3 sequence (DNA): TGTGCCAGCAGTGCGGGGACAGGGGATTTAGGGTACGAGCAGTACTTC. The genes are TRBV6-1 and TRBJ2-7; 10 nucleotides match TRBD1. This CDR3 has 16 amino acids. Per the germline V gene, CDR1 is MNHNS and CDR2 is SASEGT. Trimming cost V 4 bases and J 4 bases; bases outside gene matches: 10.

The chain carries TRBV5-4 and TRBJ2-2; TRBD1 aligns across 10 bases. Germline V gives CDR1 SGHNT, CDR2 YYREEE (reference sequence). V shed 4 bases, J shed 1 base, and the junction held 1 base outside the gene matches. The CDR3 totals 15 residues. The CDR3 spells CASSRDRGNTGELFF. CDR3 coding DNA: TGTGCCAGCAGCAGGGACAGGGGGAACACCGGGGAGCTGTTTTTT.

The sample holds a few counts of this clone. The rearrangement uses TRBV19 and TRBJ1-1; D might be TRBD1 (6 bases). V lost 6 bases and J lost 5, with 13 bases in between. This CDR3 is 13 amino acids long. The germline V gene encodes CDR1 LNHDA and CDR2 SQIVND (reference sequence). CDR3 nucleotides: TGTGCCAGTAGAGTGGGGGCGCGGACTGAAGCTTTCTTT. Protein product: CASRVGARTEAFF.